The following is a TCR beta chain sequence with its context. Trimming pared 5 bases from V and 7 bases from J, leaving 18 bases between. CDR1 is SEHNR, CDR2 FQNEAQ, per germline (reference sequence). This CDR3 contains 15 residues. Sample treatment: roughly 19 received Ad26.COV2.S at low or high dose, single or two shots; about 5 received placebo; per-sample allocation not given. Sample collection was performed on day 63 after the first vaccine or placebo injection. Within Boston, the person who donated was an adult of 18-55 years. This sample is drawn from a study of Ad26.COV2.S vaccination and SARS-CoV-2 variants. Profiling relied on immunoSEQ multiplex PCR, and the TCRdb table lists in-frame clones only, not all of them. The table lists 380,000 or so clones, roughly 85% of them singletons.

The receptor was derived from a person between 18 and 65 years old who received the Ad26.COV2.S COVID-19 vaccine or a placebo. The rearrangement joins TRBV7-9 to TRBJ2-1, with D possibly matching TRBD1 (5 bases). Sequences were derived from peripheral blood, sampled in a trial of Ad26.COV2.S vaccine versus placebo. The CDR3 bases are TGTGCCAGCAGCCAGGGCCTCACTCCCGCTAATGAGCAGTTCTTC. Protein: CASSQGLTPANEQFF.